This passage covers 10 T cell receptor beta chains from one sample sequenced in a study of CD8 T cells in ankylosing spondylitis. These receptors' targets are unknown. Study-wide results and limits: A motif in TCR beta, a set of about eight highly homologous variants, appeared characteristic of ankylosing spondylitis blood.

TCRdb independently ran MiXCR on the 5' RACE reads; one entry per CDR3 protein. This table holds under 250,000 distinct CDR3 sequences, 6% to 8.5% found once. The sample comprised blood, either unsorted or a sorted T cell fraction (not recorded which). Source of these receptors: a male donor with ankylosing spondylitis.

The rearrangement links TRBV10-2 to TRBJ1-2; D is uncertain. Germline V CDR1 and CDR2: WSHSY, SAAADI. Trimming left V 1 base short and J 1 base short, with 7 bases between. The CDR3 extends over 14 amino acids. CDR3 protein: CASSEWQLNYGYTF. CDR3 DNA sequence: TGCGCCAGCAGTGAGTGGCAGCTTAACTATGGCTACACCTTC.

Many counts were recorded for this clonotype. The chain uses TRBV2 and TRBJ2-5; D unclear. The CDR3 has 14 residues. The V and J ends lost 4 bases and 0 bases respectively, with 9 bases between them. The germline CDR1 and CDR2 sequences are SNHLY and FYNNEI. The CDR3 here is CASSVGEYQETQYF. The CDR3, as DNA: TGTGCCAGCAGTGTGGGCGAGTACCAAGAGACCCAGTACTTC.

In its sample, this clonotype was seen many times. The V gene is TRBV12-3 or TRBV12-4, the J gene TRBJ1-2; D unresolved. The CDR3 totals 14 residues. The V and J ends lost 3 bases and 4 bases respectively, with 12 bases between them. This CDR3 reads CASSLSRAAYGYTF. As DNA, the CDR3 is TGTGCCAGCAGTTTGTCTCGGGCGGCCTATGGCTACACCTTC.

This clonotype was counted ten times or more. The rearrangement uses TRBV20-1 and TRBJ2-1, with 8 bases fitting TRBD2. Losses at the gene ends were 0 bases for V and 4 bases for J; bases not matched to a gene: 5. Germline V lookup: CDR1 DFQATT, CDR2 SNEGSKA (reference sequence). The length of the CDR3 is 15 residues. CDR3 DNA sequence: TGCAGTGCTAGAGATTGGGGGACTAGTTACAATGAGCAGTTCTTC. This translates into CSARDWGTSYNEQFF.

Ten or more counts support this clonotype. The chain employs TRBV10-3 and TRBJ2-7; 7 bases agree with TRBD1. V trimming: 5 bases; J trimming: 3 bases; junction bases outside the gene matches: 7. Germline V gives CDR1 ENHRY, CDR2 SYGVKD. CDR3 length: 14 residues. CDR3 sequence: CAISTGTENYEQYF. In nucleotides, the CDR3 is TGTGCCATCAGTACCGGGACAGAGAACTACGAGCAGTACTTC.

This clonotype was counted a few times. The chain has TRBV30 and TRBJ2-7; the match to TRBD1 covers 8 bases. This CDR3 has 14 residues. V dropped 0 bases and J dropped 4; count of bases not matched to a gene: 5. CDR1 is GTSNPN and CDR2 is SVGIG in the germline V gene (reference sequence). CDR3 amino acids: CAWSVGQGIYEQYF. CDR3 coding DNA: TGTGCCTGGAGTGTAGGACAGGGTATTTACGAGCAGTACTTC.

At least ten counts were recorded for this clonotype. The CDR3 reads CASSRPGSSTDTQYF. Here the CDR3 DNA reads TGTGCCAGCAGCAGACCGGGATCTAGCACAGATACGCAGTATTTT. The gene calls are TRBV9 and TRBJ2-3; D is possibly TRBD2 (5 bases). V was trimmed by 4 bases and J by 0 bases, leaving 12 bases between them. This CDR3 has 15 residues. Germline V CDR1 and CDR2: SGDLS, YYNGEE.

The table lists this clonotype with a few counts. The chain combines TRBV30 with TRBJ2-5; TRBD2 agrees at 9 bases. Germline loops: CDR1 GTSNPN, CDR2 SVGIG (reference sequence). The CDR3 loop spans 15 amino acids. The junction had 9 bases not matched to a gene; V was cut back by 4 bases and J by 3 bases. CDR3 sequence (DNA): TGTGCCTGGAACCCGGGACTAGCCATAAAAGAGACCCAGTACTTC. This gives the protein CAWNPGLAIKETQYF.

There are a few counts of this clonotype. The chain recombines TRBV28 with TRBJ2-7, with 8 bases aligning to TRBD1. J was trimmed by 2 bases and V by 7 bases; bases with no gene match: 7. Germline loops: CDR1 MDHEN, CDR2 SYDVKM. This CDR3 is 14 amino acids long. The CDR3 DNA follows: TGTGCCAGCAACTTACAGGGGGGCACCTACGAGCAGTACTTC. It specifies CASNLQGGTYEQYF.

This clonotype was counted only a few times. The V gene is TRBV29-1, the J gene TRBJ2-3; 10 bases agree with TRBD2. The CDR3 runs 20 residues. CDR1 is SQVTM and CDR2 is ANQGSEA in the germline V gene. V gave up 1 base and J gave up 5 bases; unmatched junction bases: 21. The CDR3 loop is CSVEGVILAGANGLQDTQYF. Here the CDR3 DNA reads TGCAGCGTTGAAGGTGTTATCCTAGCGGGAGCCAACGGGCTTCAAGATACGCAGTATTTT.